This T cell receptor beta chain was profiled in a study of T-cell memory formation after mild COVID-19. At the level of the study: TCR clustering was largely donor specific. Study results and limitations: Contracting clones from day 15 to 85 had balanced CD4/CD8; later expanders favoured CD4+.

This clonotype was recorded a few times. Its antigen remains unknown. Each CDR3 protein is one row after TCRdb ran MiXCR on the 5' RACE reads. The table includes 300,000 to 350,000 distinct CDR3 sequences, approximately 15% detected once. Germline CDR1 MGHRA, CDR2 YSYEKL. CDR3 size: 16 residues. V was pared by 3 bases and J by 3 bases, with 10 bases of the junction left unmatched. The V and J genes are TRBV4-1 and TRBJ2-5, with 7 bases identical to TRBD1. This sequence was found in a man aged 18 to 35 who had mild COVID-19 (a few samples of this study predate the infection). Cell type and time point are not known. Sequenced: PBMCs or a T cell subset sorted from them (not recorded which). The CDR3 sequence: CASSHPSTGTEETQYF. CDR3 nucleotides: TGCGCCAGCAGCCACCCTTCGACAGGGACGGAAGAGACCCAGTACTTC.